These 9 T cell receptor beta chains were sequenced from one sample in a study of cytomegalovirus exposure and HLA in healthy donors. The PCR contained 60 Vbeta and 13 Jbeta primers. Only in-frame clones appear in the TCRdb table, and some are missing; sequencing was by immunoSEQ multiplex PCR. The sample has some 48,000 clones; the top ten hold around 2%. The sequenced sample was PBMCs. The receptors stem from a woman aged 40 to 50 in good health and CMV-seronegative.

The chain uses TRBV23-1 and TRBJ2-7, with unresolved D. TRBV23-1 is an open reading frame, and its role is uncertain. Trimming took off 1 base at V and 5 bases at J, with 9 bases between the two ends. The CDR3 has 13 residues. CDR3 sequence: CASSQFPRHEQYF. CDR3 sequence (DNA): TGCGCCAGCAGTCAATTTCCCCGTCACGAGCAGTACTTC.

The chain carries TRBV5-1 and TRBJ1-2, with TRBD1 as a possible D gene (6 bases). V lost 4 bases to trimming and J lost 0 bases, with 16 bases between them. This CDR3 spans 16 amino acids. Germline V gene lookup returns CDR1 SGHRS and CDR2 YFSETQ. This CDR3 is CASSTGHSFTNYGYTF. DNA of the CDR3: TGCGCCAGCAGCACGGGACATTCGTTTACTAACTATGGCTACACCTTC.

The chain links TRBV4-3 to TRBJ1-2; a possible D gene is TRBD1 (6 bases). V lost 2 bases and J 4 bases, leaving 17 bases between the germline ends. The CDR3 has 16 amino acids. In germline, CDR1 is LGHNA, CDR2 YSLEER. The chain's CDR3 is CASSQTVPDSLYGYTF. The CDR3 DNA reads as TGCGCCAGCAGCCAAACTGTTCCGGACAGTCTCTATGGCTACACCTTC.

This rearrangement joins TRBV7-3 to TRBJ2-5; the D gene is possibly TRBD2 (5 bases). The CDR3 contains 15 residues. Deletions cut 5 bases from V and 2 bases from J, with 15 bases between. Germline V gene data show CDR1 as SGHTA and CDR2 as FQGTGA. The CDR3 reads CASSPDGVRQETQYF. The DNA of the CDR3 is TGTGCCAGCAGCCCGGACGGGGTTAGGCAAGAGACCCAGTACTTC.

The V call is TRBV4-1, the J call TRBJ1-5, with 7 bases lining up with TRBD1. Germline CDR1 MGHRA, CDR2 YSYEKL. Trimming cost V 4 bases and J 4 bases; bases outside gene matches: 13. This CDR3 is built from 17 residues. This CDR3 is CASSLVSTGSSNQPQHF. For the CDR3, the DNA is TGCGCCAGCAGCCTCGTCTCGACAGGGAGTTCGAATCAGCCCCAGCATTTT.

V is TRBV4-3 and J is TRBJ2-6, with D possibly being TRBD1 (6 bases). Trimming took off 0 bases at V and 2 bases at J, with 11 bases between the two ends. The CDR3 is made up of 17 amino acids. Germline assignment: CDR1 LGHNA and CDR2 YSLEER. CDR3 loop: CASSQDLRGTGANVLTF. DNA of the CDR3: TGCGCCAGCAGCCAAGATCTAAGGGGGACTGGGGCCAACGTCCTGACTTTC.

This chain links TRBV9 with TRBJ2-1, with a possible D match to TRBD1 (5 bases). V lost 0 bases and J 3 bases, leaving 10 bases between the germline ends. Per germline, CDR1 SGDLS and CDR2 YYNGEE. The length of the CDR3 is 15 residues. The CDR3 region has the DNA TGTGCCAGCAGCGTAGGGGGCGCTCACTACAATGAGCAGTTCTTC. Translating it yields CASSVGGAHYNEQFF.

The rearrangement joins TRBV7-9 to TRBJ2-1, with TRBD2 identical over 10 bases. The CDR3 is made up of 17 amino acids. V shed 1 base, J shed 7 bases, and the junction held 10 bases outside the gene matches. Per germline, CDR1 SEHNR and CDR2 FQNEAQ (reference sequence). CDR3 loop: CASSLGAGGPQVNEQFF. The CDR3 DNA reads TGTGCCAGCAGCTTAGGAGCGGGGGGGCCACAGGTGAATGAGCAGTTCTTC.

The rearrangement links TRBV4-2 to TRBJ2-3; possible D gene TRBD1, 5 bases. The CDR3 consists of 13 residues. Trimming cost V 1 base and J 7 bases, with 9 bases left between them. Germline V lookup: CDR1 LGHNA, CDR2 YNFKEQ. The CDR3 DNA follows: TGTGCCAGCAGCCAAGTGCAGGGTTATACGCAGTATTTT. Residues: CASSQVQGYTQYF.